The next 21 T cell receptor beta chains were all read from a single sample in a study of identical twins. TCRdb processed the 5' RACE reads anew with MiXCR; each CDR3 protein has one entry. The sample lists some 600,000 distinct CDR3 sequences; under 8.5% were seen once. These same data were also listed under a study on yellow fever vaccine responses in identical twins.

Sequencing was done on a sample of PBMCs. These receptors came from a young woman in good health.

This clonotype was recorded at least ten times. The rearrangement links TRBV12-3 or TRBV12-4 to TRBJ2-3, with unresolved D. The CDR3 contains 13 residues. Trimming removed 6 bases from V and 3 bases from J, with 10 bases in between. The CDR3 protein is CASRIPGTDTQYF. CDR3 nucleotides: TGTGCCAGCAGAATACCCGGGACAGATACGCAGTATTTT.

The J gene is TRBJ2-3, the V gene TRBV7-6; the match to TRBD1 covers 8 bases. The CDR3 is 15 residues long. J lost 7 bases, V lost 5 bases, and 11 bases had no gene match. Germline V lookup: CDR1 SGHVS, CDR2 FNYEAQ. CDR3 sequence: CASSQQGGTVYTQYF. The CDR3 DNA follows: TGTGCCAGCAGCCAACAGGGGGGTACCGTGTATACGCAGTATTTT.

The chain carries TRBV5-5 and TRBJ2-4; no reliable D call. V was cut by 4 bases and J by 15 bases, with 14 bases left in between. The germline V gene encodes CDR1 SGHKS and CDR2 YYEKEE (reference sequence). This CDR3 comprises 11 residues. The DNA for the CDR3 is TGTGCCAGCAGCCCCCGGAACTACGGGTACTTC. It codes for CASSPRNYGYF. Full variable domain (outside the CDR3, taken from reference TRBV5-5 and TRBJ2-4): DAGVTQSPTHLIKTRGQQVTLRCSPISGHKSVSWYQQVLGQGPQFIFQYYEKEERGRGNFPDRFSARQFPNYSSELNVNALLLGDSALYLCASSPRNYGYFGAGTRLSVL.

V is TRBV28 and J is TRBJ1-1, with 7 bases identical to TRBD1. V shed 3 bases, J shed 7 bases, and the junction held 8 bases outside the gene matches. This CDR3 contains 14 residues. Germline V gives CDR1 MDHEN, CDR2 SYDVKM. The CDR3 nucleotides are TGTGCCAGCAGTTTCCCGGGACAGCCGGTTGAAGCTTTCTTT. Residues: CASSFPGQPVEAFF. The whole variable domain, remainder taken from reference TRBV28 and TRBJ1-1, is DVKVTQSSRYLVKRTGEKVFLECVQDMDHENMFWYRQDPGLGLRLIYFSYDVKMKEKGDIPEGYSVSREKKERFSLILESASTNQTSMYLCASSFPGQPVEAFFGQGTRLTVV.

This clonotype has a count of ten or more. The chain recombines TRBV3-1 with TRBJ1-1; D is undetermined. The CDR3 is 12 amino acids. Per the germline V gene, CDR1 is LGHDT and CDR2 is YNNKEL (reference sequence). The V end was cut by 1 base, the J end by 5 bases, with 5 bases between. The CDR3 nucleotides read TGTGCCAGCAGCCAAGTTGAGACTGAAGCTTTCTTT. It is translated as CASSQVETEAFF.

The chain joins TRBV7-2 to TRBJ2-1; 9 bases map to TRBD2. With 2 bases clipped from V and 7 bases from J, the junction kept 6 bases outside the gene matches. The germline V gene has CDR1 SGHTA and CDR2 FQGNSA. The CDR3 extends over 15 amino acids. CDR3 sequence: CASSLMASGINEQFF. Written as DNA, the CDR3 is TGTGCCAGCAGCTTAATGGCTAGCGGGATTAATGAGCAGTTCTTC.

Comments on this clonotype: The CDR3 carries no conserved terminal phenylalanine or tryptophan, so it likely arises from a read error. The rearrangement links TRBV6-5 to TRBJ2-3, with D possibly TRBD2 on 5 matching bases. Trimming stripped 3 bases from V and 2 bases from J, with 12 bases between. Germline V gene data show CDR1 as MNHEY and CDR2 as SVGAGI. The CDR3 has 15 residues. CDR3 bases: TGTGCCAGCAGTTATTCGGGAATATACACAGATACGCAGTATCTT. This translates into CASSYSGIYTDTQYL.

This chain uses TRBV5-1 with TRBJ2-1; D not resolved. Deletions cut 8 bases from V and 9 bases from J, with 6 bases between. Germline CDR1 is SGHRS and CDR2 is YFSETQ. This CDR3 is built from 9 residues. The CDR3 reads CAREREQFF. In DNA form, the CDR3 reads TGCGCCAGAGAGCGTGAGCAGTTCTTC.

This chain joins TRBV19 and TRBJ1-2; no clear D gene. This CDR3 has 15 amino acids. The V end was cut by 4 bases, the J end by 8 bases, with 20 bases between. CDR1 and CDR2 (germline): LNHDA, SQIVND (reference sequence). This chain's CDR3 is CASSTLGWSGGGYTF. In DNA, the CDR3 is TGTGCCAGTAGTACCCTGGGATGGTCCGGAGGGGGCTACACCTTC.

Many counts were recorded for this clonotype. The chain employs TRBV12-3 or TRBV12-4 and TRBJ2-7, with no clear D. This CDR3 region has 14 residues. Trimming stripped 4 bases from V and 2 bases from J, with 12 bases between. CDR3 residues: CASSSHFIAYEQYV. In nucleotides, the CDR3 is TGTGCCAGCAGTTCCCACTTCATTGCCTACGAGCAGTACGTC.

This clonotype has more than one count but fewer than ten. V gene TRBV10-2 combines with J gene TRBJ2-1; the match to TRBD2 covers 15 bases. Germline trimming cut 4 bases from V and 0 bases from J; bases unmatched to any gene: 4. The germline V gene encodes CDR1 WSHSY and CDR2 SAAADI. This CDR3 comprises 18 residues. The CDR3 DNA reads TGCGCCAGCAGTGCCGGGACTAGCGGGGGGAGCTCCTACAATGAGCAGTTCTTC. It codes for CASSAGTSGGSSYNEQFF.

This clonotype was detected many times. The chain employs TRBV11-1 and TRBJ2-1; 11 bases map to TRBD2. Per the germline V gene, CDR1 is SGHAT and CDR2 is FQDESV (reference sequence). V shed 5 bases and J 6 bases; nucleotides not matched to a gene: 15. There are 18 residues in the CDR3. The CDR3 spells CASSPRGKTSGSTNEQFF. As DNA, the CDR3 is TGTGCCAGCAGCCCTAGGGGGAAAACTAGCGGGAGTACCAATGAGCAGTTCTTC. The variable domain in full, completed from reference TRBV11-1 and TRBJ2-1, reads EAEVAQSPRYKITEKSQAVAFWCDPISGHATLYWYRQILGQGPELLVQFQDESVVDDSQLPKDRFSAERLKGVDSTLKIQPAELGDSAMYLCASSPRGKTSGSTNEQFFGPGTRLTVL.

The CDR3 sequence: CASSQYLGPSTEAFF. As DNA, the CDR3 is TGTGCCAGCAGCCAATATCTTGGACCGTCCACTGAAGCTTTCTTT. The rearrangement joins TRBV3-1 to TRBJ1-1; no clear D gene. Trimming stripped 2 bases from V and 4 bases from J, with 14 bases between. The CDR3 runs 15 residues. The germline V gene encodes CDR1 LGHDT and CDR2 YNNKEL (reference sequence).

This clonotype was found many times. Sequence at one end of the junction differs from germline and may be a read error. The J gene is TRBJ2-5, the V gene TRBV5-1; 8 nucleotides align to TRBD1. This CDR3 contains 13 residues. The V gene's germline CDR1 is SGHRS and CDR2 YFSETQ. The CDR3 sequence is CASSFGQGETQYF. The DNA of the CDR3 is TGTGCCAGCAGTTTTGGACAGGGAGAGACCCAGTACTTC.

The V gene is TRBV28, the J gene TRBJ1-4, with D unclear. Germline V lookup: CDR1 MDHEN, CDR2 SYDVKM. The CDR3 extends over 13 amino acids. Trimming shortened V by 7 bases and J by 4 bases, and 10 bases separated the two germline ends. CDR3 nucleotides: TGTGCCAGCAACCCGGGGAATAATGAAAAACTGTTTTTT. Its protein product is CASNPGNNEKLFF.

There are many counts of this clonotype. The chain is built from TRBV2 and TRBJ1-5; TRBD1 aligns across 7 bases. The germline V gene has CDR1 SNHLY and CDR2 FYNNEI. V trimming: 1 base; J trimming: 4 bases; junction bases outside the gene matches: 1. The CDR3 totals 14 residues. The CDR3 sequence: CASSEEGANQPQHF. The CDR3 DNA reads TGTGCCAGCAGTGAAGAGGGGGCTAATCAGCCCCAGCATTTT.

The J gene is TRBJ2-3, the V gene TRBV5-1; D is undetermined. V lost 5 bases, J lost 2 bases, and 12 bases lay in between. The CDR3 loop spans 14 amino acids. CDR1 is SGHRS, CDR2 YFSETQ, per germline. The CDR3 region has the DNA TGCGCCAGCAGAGTCACCCAGGACACAGATACGCAGTATTTT. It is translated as CASRVTQDTDTQYF.

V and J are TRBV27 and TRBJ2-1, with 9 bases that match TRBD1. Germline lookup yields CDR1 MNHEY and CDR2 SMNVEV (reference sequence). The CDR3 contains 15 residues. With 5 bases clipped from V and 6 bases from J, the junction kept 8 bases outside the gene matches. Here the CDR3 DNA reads TGTGCCAGCAGTCTCGGGACAGGGAATGGCAATGAGCAGTTCTTC. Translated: CASSLGTGNGNEQFF.

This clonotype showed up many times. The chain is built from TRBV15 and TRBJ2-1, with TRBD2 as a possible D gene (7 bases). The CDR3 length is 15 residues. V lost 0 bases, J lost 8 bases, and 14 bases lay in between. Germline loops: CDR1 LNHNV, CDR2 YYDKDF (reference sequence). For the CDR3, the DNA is TGTGCCACCAGCAGAGAACTTGGCGGGGGCGATGAGCAGTTCTTC. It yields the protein CATSRELGGGDEQFF.

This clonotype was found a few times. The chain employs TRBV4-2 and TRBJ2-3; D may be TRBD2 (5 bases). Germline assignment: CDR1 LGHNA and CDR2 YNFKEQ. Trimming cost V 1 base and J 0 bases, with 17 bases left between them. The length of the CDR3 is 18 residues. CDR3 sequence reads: CASSQAGAAGPSTDTQYF. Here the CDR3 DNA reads TGTGCCAGCAGCCAAGCCGGCGCGGCGGGCCCTAGCACAGATACGCAGTATTTT.

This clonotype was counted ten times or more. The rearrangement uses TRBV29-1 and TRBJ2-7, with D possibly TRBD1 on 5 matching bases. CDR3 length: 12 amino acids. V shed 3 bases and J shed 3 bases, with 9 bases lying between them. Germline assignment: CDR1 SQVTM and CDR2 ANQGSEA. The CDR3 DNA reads TGCAGCGTTGAGGATCAGGGCTACGAGCAGTACTTC. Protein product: CSVEDQGYEQYF.